The sequence of this TCR beta chain was determined in a study of cytomegalovirus exposure and HLA in healthy donors. Points from the study as a whole: Most observed TCR sequences were rare, whereas some public TCRs were detected in many donors.

Worth noting for this clone: Its target is not known.

60 Vbeta and 13 Jbeta primers were used in PCR. Produced via immunoSEQ multiplex PCR; TCRdb's table is partial and in-frame only. The sample holds 110,000 or so clones, approximately 75% seen once. Healthy donors of bone marrow made up the group. Although they were nominally healthy when sampled, donors likely had unrecorded immune exposures. Germline CDR1 SGHVS, CDR2 FNYEAQ. V lost 8 bases, J lost 2 bases, and 10 bases stayed unmatched. This CDR3 has 15 residues. This receptor was taken from a man in his fifties in good health and CMV-seropositive. The chain has TRBV7-6 and TRBJ2-7; TRBD2 agrees at 9 bases. Sequenced input: PBMCs. The DNA for the CDR3 is TGTGCCAGCGGTTCTCCGGCTAGCGGGACCTACGAGCAGTACTTC. Translated: CASGSPASGTYEQYF. Supplemented by reference TRBV7-6 and TRBJ2-7, the full variable domain reads GAGVSQSPRYKVTKRGQDVALRCDPISGHVSLYWYRQALGQGPEFLTYFNYEAQQDKSGLPNDRFSAERPEGSISTLTIQRTEQRDSAMYRCASGSPASGTYEQYFGPGTRLTVT.